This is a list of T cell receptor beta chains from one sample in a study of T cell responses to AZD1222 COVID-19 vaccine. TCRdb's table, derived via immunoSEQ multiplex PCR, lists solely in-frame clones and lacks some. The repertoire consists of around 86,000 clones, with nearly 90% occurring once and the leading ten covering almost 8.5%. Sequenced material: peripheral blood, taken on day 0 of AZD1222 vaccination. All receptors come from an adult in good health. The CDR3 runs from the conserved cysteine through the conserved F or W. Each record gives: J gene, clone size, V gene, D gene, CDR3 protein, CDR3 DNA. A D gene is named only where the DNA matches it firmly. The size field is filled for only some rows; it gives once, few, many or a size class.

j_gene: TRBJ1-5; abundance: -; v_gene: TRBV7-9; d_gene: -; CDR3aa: CASSRLEAGAIQPQHF; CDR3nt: TGTGCCAGCAGCCGTTTGGAGGCCGGGGCCATTCAGCCCCAGCATTTT
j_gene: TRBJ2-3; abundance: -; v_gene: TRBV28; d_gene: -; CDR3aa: CASSLVGDTQYF; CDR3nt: TGTGCCAGCAGTTTGGTTGGAGATACGCAGTATTTT
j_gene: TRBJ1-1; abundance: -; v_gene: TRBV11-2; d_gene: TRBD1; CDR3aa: CASSSTGGLGTEAFF; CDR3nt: TGTGCCAGCAGCTCGACAGGGGGCTTAGGCACTGAAGCTTTCTTT
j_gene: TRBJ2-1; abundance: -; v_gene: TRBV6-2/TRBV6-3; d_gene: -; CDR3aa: CASSPVLSNEQFF; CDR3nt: TGTGCCAGCAGCCCCGTGCTTTCCAATGAGCAGTTCTTC
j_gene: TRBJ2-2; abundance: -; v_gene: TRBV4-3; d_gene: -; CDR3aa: CASSQKGGQTNTGELFF; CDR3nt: TGCGCCAGCAGCCAAAAAGGGGGGCAGACGAACACCGGGGAGCTGTTTTTT
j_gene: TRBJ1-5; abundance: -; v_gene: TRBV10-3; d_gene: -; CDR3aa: CAISDTGLNQPQHF; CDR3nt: TGTGCCATCAGTGATACAGGACTCAATCAGCCCCAGCATTTT
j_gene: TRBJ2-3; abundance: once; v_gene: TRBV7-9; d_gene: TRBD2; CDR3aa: CASSSFAGGTDTQYF; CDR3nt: TGTGCCAGCAGCTCGTTTGCGGGGGGCACAGATACGCAGTATTTT
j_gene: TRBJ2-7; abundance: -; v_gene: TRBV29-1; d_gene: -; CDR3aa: CSVSREGSEQYF; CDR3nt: TGCAGCGTTAGCAGAGAGGGAAGCGAGCAGTACTTC
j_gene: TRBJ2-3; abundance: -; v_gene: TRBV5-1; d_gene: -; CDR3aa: CASSLMGLTTDTQYF; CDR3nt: TGCGCCAGCAGCTTGATGGGGCTCACTACAGATACGCAGTATTTT
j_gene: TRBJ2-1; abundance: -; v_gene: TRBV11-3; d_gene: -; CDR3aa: CASSLRLVSSYNEQFF; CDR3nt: TGTGCCAGCAGCTTGAGACTCGTAAGCTCCTACAATGAGCAGTTCTTC
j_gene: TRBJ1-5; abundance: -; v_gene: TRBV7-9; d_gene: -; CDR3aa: CASCPDGYNQPQHF; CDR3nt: TGTGCCAGCTGCCCGGACGGCTACAATCAGCCCCAGCATTTT
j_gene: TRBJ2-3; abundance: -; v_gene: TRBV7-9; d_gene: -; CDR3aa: CASSPPRIITDTQYF; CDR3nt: TGTGCCAGCAGCCCGCCACGGATAATCACAGATACGCAGTATTTT
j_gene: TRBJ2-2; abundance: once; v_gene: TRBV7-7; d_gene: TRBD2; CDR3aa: CASSRQSTSPGELFF; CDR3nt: TGTGCTAGCAGCCGACAGTCGACTAGCCCCGGGGAGCTGTTTTTT
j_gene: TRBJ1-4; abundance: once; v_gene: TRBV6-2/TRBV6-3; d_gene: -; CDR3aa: CASSSRDISTNEKLFF; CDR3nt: TGTGCCAGCAGTTCACGGGACATCTCTACTAATGAAAAACTGTTTTTT
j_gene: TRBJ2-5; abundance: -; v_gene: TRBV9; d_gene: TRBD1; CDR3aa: CASSVAGTGRAETQYF; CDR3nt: TGTGCCAGCAGCGTAGCCGGGACAGGGAGGGCAGAGACCCAGTACTTC
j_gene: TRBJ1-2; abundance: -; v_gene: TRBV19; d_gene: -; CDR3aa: CASSIGPELSYGYTF; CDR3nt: TGTGCCAGTAGTATAGGTCCAGAATTAAGCTATGGCTACACCTTC
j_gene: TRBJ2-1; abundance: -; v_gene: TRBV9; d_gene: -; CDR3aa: CASPGGLLPFYNEQFF; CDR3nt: TGTGCCTCACCCGGGGGCCTCCTGCCTTTCTACAATGAGCAGTTCTTC
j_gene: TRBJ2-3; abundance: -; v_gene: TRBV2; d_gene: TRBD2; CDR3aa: CASLLAGGTDTQYF; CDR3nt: TGTGCCAGCCTACTAGCGGGGGGCACAGATACGCAGTATTTT
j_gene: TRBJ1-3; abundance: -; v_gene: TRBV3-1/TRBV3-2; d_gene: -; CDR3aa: CASSPKSVRRAVSGNTIYF; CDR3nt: TGTGCCAGCAGCCCAAAAAGTGTGAGGAGGGCAGTATCTGGAAACACCATATATTTT
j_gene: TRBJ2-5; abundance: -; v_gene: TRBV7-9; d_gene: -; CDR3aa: CASSLAEETQYF; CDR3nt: TGTGCCAGCAGCTTGGCGGAAGAGACCCAGTACTTC
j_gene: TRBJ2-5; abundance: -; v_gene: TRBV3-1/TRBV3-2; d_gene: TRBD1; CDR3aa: CASSPITGGAETQYF; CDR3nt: TGTGCCAGCAGCCCCATAACAGGGGGCGCGGAGACCCAGTACTTC
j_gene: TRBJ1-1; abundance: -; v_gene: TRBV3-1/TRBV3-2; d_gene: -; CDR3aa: CASSPSMWTEAFF; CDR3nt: TGTGCCAGCAGCCCATCCATGTGGACTGAAGCTTTCTTT
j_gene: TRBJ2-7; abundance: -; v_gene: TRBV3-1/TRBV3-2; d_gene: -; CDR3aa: CASTQPRGGTVEQYF; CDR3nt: TGTGCCAGCACCCAACCCCGCGGAGGGACGGTCGAGCAGTACTTC
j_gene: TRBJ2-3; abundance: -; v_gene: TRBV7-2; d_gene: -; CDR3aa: CASSLAGPTDTQYF; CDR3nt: TGTGCCAGCAGCTTAGCGGGGCCCACAGATACGCAGTATTTT
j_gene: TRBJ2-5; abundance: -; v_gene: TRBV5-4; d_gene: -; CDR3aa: CASSLAPEETQYF; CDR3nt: TGTGCCAGCAGCTTGGCTCCAGAAGAGACCCAGTACTTC
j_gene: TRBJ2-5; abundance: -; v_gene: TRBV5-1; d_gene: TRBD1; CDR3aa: CASSLRGRETQYF; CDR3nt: TGCGCCAGCAGCTTGAGGGGGCGAGAGACCCAGTACTTC
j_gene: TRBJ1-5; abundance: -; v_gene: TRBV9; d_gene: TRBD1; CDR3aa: CASSVGGQGHQPQHF; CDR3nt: TGTGCCAGCAGCGTAGGGGGACAGGGTCATCAGCCCCAGCATTTT
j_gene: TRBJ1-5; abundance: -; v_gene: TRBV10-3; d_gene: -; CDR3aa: CAISGTGHQPQHF; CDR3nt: TGTGCCATCAGTGGGACGGGTCACCAGCCCCAGCATTTT
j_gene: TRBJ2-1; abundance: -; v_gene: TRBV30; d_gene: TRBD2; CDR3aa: CAWSPGGLNNEQFF; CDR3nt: TGTGCCTGGAGTCCGGGGGGACTAAACAATGAGCAGTTCTTC
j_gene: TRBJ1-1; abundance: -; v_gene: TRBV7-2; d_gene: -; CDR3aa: CASSLSPEAFF; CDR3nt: TGTGCCAGCAGCTTATCTCCTGAAGCTTTCTTT
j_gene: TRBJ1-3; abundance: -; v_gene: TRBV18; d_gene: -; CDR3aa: CASSPVDGSSGNTIYF; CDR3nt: TGTGCCAGCTCACCCGTCGACGGGAGCTCTGGAAACACCATATATTTT
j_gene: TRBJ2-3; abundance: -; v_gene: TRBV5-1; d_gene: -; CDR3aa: CASSEGDSTDTQYF; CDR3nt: TGCGCCAGCAGTGAAGGGGATAGCACAGATACGCAGTATTTT
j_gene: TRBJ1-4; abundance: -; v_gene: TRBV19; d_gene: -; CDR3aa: CASSGVATNEKLFF; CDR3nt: TGTGCCAGTAGTGGAGTCGCAACTAATGAAAAACTGTTTTTT
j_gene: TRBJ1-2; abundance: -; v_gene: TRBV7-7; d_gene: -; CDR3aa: CASSPIGNNYGYTF; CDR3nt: TGTGCTAGCAGCCCGATTGGGAATAACTATGGCTACACCTTC
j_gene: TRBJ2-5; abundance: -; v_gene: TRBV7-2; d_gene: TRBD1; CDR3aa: CASTGQYQETQYF; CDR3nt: TGTGCCAGCACGGGACAGTACCAAGAGACCCAGTACTTC
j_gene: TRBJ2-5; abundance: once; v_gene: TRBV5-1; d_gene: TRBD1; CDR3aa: CASSPGDRYQETQYF; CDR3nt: TGCGCCAGCAGCCCCGGGGACAGGTACCAAGAGACCCAGTACTTC
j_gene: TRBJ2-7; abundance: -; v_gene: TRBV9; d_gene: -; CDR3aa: CASSVAGSYEQYF; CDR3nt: TGTGCCAGCAGCGTAGCCGGATCCTACGAGCAGTACTTC
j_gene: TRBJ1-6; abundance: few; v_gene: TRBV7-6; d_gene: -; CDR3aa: CASSFQDGAPNSPLHF; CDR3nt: TGTGCCAGCAGCTTCCAGGACGGGGCGCCTAATTCACCCCTCCACTTT
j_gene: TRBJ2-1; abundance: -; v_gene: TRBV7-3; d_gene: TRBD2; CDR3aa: CASSFGLAQSNEQFF; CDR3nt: TGTGCCAGCAGCTTCGGACTAGCCCAGAGCAATGAGCAGTTCTTC
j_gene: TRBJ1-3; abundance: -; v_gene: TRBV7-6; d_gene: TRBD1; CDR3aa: CASSTGGHGNTIYF; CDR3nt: TGTGCCAGCAGCACAGGGGGGCATGGAAACACCATATATTTT
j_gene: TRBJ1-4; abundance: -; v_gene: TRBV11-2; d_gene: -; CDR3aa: CASSKATGNEKLFF; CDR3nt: TGTGCCAGCAGCAAGGCGACGGGGAATGAAAAACTGTTTTTT
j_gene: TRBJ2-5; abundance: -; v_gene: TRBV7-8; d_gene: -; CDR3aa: CASSPQETQYF; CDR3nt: TGTGCCAGCAGCCCCCAAGAGACCCAGTACTTC
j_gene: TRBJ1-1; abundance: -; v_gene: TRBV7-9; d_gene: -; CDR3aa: CASSHPNTEAFF; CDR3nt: TGTGCCAGCAGCCACCCGAACACTGAAGCTTTCTTT
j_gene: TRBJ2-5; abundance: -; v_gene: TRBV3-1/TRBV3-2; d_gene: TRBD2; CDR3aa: CASSHEGLAPQETQYF; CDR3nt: TGTGCCAGCAGCCACGAAGGACTAGCGCCACAAGAGACCCAGTACTTC
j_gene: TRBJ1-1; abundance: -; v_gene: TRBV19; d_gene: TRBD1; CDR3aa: CASTMEGAKTEAFF; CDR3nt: TGTGCCAGTACCATGGAGGGGGCGAAAACTGAAGCTTTCTTT
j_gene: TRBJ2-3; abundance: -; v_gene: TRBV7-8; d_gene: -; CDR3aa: CASRARGVADTQYF; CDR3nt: TGTGCCAGCAGAGCTAGGGGGGTGGCAGATACGCAGTATTTT
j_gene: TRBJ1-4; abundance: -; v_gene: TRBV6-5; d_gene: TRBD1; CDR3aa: CASTKTGGNEKLFF; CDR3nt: TGTGCCAGCACCAAGACAGGGGGTAATGAAAAACTGTTTTTT
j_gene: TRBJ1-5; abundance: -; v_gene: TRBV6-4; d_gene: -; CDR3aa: CASSDSSSQPQHF; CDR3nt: TGTGCCAGCAGTGACTCGTCATCCCAGCCCCAGCATTTT
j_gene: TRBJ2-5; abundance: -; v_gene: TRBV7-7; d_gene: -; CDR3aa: CASSPRTVETQYF; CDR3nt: TGTGCTAGCAGCCCCCGGACAGTAGAGACCCAGTACTTC
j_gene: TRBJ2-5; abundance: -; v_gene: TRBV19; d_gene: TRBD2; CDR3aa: CASSGLAGAQETQYF; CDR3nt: TGTGCCAGTAGTGGGCTAGCGGGGGCCCAAGAGACCCAGTACTTC
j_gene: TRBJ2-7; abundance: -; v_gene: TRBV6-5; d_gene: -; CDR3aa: CASKGPTSSYEQYF; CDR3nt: TGTGCCAGCAAGGGACCGACAAGCTCCTACGAGCAGTACTTC
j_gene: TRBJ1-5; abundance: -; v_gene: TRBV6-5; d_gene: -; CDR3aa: CASSGGPRGPQHF; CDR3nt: TGTGCCAGCAGCGGGGGACCGCGCGGGCCCCAGCATTTT
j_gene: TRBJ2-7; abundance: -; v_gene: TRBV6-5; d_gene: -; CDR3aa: CASSRGQTINYEQYF; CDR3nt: TGTGCCAGCAGTAGAGGACAGACGATCAACTACGAGCAGTACTTC
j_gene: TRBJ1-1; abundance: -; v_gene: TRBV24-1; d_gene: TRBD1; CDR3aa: CATRGTDNQAFF; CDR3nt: TGTGCCACCAGAGGGACAGATAACCAAGCTTTCTTT
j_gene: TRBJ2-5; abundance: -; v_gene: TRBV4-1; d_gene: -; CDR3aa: CASSQDLGDQETQYF; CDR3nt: TGCGCCAGCAGCCAAGATCTGGGGGACCAAGAGACCCAGTACTTC
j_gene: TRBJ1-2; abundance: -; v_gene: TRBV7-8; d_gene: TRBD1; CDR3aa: CASSSTGTELNYGYTF; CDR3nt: TGTGCCAGCAGCTCCACTGGGACAGAACTTAACTATGGCTACACCTTC
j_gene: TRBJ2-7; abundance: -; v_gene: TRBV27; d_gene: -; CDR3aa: CASSLGRRGEQYF; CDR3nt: TGTGCCAGCAGTTTAGGTCGCCGTGGCGAGCAGTACTTC
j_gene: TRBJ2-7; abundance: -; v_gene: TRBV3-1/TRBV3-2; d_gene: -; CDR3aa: CASNQGSEQYF; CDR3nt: TGTGCCAGCAACCAAGGATCCGAGCAGTACTTC
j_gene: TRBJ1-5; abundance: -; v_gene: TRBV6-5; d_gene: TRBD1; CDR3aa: CASSYSGTGGDQPQHF; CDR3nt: TGTGCCAGCAGTTACTCGGGGACAGGGGGCGATCAGCCCCAGCATTTT
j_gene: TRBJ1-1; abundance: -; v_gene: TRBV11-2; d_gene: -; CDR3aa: CASSLNPRAMNTEAFF; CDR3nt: TGTGCCAGCAGCTTAAACCCGAGGGCCATGAACACTGAAGCTTTCTTT